One and the same sample provided the 19 T cell receptor beta chains below, sequenced in a study of T cell repertoires in cytomegalovirus infection. Their cognate antigens are unknown. TCRdb reanalysed the reads using MiXCR and keeps one entry per CDR3 protein. Altogether around 900,000 distinct CDR3 sequences are present, approximately 31% being singletons, with the ten largest covering 13%. The source was cultured CD8+ T cells from PBMCs, collected from culture after CMV antigen stimulation. These receptors came from a human donor in good health (CMV status not recorded). Some clones in this sample may be carry-over from other donors' samples.

This chain connects TRBV10-3 to TRBJ1-4; TRBD1 matches 7 bases. CDR3 length: 14 amino acids. V was pared by 2 bases and J by 8 bases, with 5 bases of the junction left unmatched. CDR1 ENHRY and CDR2 SYGVKD come from the germline V gene. DNA of the CDR3: TGTGCCATCAGTGAGGGACAGGATTCAGAAAAACTGTTTTTT. It specifies CAISEGQDSEKLFF.

The CDR3 sequence: CASSHPGPGFYGYTF. DNA for the CDR3: TGTGCCAGCAGCCACCCGGGACCGGGCTTCTATGGCTACACCTTC. The chain recombines TRBV4-2 with TRBJ1-2; D may be TRBD1 (5 bases). This CDR3 region has 15 residues. Germline CDR1 reads LGHNA; CDR2 reads YNFKEQ. The V and J ends lost 3 bases and 4 bases respectively, with 15 bases between them.

This clonotype was recorded at least ten times. The chain is built from TRBV7-6 and TRBJ2-1; TRBD1 matches at 9 bases. The V and J ends lost 5 bases and 10 bases, in that order; junction bases with no gene match: 3. Per the germline V gene, CDR1 is SGHVS and CDR2 is FNYEAQ. The CDR3 is 12 residues long. In DNA form, the CDR3 reads TGTGCCAGCAGCCCCGGGACAGGGGAGCAGTTCTTC. Its translation: CASSPGTGEQFF.

The genes are TRBV20-1 and TRBJ1-3; a possible D gene is TRBD1 (5 bases). V lost 4 bases and J 0 bases, leaving 13 bases between the germline ends. Germline V gene lookup returns CDR1 DFQATT and CDR2 SNEGSKA (reference sequence). The CDR3 spans 15 residues. CDR3 protein: CSATGTLPSGNTIYF. The CDR3 bases are TGCAGTGCTACCGGGACGCTTCCCTCTGGAAACACCATATATTTT.

This CDR3 reads CANREQGLNSPLHF. As DNA, the CDR3 is TGTGCCAACCGGGAGCAGGGGCTCAATTCACCCCTCCACTTT. This chain links TRBV28 with TRBJ1-6, with D maybe TRBD1 (6 bases). The CDR3 is made up of 14 amino acids. Germline V gene data show CDR1 as MDHEN and CDR2 as SYDVKM. Trimming stripped 10 bases from V and 7 bases from J, with 17 bases between.

The chain recombines TRBV5-5 with TRBJ1-1; 7 bases fit TRBD1. The V segment lost 3 bases and the J segment 3 bases; nucleotides outside the gene matches: 5. The CDR3 contains 14 residues. Per the germline V gene, CDR1 is SGHKS and CDR2 is YYEKEE (reference sequence). The CDR3 DNA reads TGTGCCAGCAGCTCCGGGACAGAACACACTGAAGCTTTCTTT. This encodes CASSSGTEHTEAFF. Full variable domain (rest looked up from reference TRBV5-5 and TRBJ1-1): DAGVTQSPTHLIKTRGQQVTLRCSPISGHKSVSWYQQVLGQGPQFIFQYYEKEERGRGNFPDRFSARQFPNYSSELNVNALLLGDSALYLCASSSGTEHTEAFFGQGTRLTVV.

This rearrangement joins TRBV19 to TRBJ2-7, with TRBD2 matching 7 bases. Germline values: CDR1 LNHDA, CDR2 SQIVND (reference sequence). The J segment lost 2 bases and the V segment lost 6 bases, leaving 19 bases of the junction unmatched. This CDR3 is 18 amino acids long. The CDR3 spells CASSPLIPLGGGAYEQYF. The CDR3 region has the DNA TGTGCCAGTAGCCCCCTAATTCCACTGGGCGGGGGAGCCTACGAGCAGTACTTC.

The V gene is TRBV7-2, the J gene TRBJ2-1; D tentatively fits TRBD1 or TRBD2 (6 bases each). Germline V gives CDR1 SGHTA, CDR2 FQGNSA. With 1 base removed from V and 10 bases from J, the gap between germline ends came to 11 bases. This CDR3 has 13 residues. CDR3 sequence (DNA): TGTGCCAGCAGCTTAGGGGGGGCGGTCGAGCAGTTCTTC. Protein product: CASSLGGAVEQFF.

The J gene is TRBJ1-2, the V gene TRBV28, with no clear D. The V gene's germline CDR1 is MDHEN and CDR2 SYDVKM. The ends were cut back, 2 bases at V and 8 bases at J, with 9 bases in the middle. CDR3 length: 12 amino acids. The CDR3 DNA reads TGTGCCAGCAGTTTAGTTCAGGAGGGCTACACCTTC. This encodes CASSLVQEGYTF.

This clonotype was observed a few times. The V gene is TRBV12-3 or TRBV12-4, the J gene TRBJ1-5; 7 bases are shared with TRBD1. The CDR3 totals 17 residues. V lost 4 bases, J lost 6 bases, and 15 bases stayed unmatched. CDR3 sequence: CASSSEGGDSRSQPQHF. The CDR3 region has the DNA TGTGCCAGCAGTTCGGAAGGTGGGGACAGTCGAAGTCAGCCCCAGCATTTT.

On this clonotype: At one of its ends the junction is not consistent with the germline gene, which may arise from a read error. The chain combines TRBV11-2 with TRBJ1-1, with no clear D. Germline loops: CDR1 SGHAT, CDR2 FQNNGV. This CDR3 is 13 amino acids long. The CDR3: CASSLGRVTEVFF. Here the CDR3 DNA reads TGTGCCAGCAGCTTAGGTAGGGTGACTGAAGTTTTCTTT.

This clonotype came up a few times. The chain is built from TRBV7-9 and TRBJ1-3; the D gene is possibly TRBD1 (6 bases). CDR1 and CDR2 (germline): SEHNR, FQNEAQ (reference sequence). The CDR3 sequence is 16 residues long. The V and J ends lost 5 bases and 3 bases respectively, with 17 bases between them. In DNA, the CDR3 is TGTGCCAGCAGCGGATTACAGGGATTAGGTGGAAACACCATATATTTT. This gives the protein CASSGLQGLGGNTIYF.

This clonotype was seen just once. The junction does not match germline at one end; this may be a read error. The CDR3 DNA sequence: TGTGTCAGCAATAGTCCCAGCTTAGGCTCCTACAATGAGCAGTTCTTC. Translation gives CVSNSPSLGSYNEQFF. The chain links TRBV5-4 to TRBJ2-1, with D unresolved. Germline V lookup: CDR1 SGHNT, CDR2 YYREEE (reference sequence). The CDR3 is made up of 16 amino acids.

The chain employs TRBV20-1 and TRBJ2-1; possible D gene TRBD2, 7 bases. The CDR3 contains 16 residues. CDR1 is DFQATT and CDR2 is SNEGSKA in the germline V gene (reference sequence). V dropped 6 bases and J dropped 0 bases, with 18 bases sitting between them. The CDR3 DNA follows: TGCAGTGCCGGCTTACGGGGGGCAAGCTCCTACAATGAGCAGTTCTTC. It specifies CSAGLRGASSYNEQFF.

The chain has TRBV5-1 and TRBJ2-3; 9 bases line up with TRBD1. Germline values: CDR1 SGHRS, CDR2 YFSETQ. The CDR3 contains 16 residues. The trim removed 3 bases at V and 0 bases at J, leaving 5 bases unmatched. CDR3 in amino acids: CASSSGTGKSTDTQYF. The CDR3 DNA reads TGCGCCAGCAGCTCCGGGACAGGGAAGAGCACAGATACGCAGTATTTT. The full variable domain, its missing parts supplied by reference TRBV5-1 and TRBJ2-3, is KAGVTQTPRYLIKTRGQQVTLSCSPISGHRSVSWYQQTPGQGLQFLFEYFSETQRNKGNFPGRFSGRQFSNSRSEMNVSTLELGDSALYLCASSSGTGKSTDTQYFGPGTRLTVL.

This chain joins TRBV10-3 and TRBJ2-6, with no clear D. Trimming removed 1 base from V and 2 bases from J, with 12 bases in between. The CDR3 has 17 residues. Germline CDR1 and CDR2: ENHRY and SYGVKD. DNA for the CDR3: TGTGCCATCAGTGAGTGGGCAATGGGCGCTGGGGCCAACGTCCTGACTTTC. It encodes CAISEWAMGAGANVLTF.

This clonotype has just a few counts. The V and J genes are TRBV7-9 and TRBJ1-2; 7 bases map to TRBD1. J gave up 4 bases and V 5 bases, and 16 bases lay outside the gene matches. This CDR3 region has 17 residues. Germline loops: CDR1 SEHNR, CDR2 FQNEAQ (reference sequence). This chain's CDR3 is CASSQGGAQEYSYGYTF. CDR3 in DNA: TGTGCCAGCAGCCAGGGGGGGGCCCAAGAATACTCCTATGGCTACACCTTC.

This chain joins TRBV6-5 and TRBJ2-1; 8 bases line up with TRBD2. CDR1 is MNHEY, CDR2 SVGAGI, per germline. V gave up 2 bases and J gave up 8 bases; unmatched junction bases: 11. The CDR3 runs to 16 residues. CDR3 amino acids: CASSYSPGGIVHEQFF. CDR3 nucleotides: TGTGCCAGCAGTTACAGTCCGGGGGGGATCGTCCATGAGCAGTTCTTC.

The table lists this clonotype with a few counts. V usage is TRBV7-8 and J usage is TRBJ1-5, with D possibly TRBD1 on 6 matching bases. The CDR3 is made up of 16 amino acids. The ends were cut back, 1 base at V and 2 bases at J, with 12 bases in the middle. Germline CDR1 and CDR2: SGHVS and FQNEAQ. CDR3 sequence: CASSLGGAKGNQPQHF. The DNA for the CDR3 is TGTGCCAGCAGCTTAGGGGGGGCGAAGGGCAATCAGCCCCAGCATTTT.